This entry features one T cell receptor (beta chain) sequence. What it binds is not known. Original processing methods: Ranging from roughly 23,224 to 690,600, TCR counts per sample had a median value of about 96,000. TCRdb fed the RACE reads into MiXCR, producing one record per CDR3 protein. The V and J calls here are based on TCRdb, not the publication. Found here are some 250,000 distinct CDR3 sequences, over 7.5% of them singletons; the top ten hold 1.2%. V was clipped by 7 bases and J by 6 bases; unmatched bases: 9. The CDR3 is 14 amino acids. The data stem from a study of human T cells and chemical hapten exposure. Study details: Patients received weekly diphenylcyclopropenone doses to the scalp throughout the approximately 24-week study. Findings and limits, study-wide: The number of TCRs above 1 in 1000 frequency did not change after DPC sensitization.

As to time point: pre-sensitization, week 0. Treatment of the sample: therapeutic diphenylcyclopropenone sensitization with weekly scalp DPC. Total RNA came from unfractionated whole blood. The sequencing used whole blood, collected in connection with sensitization to the hapten diphenylcyclopropenone (DPC). This TCR was recovered from a man younger than 35 with alopecia areata. Some clones in this sample may be carry-over from other donors' samples. V and J are TRBV12-3 or TRBV12-4 and TRBJ1-2; 9 bases are shared with TRBD1. The CDR3 loop reads CASKTGTGPNGYTF. CDR3 bases: TGTGCCAGCAAAACCGGGACAGGGCCAAATGGCTACACCTTC.